Ten or more counts support the clone carrying this T cell receptor beta chain. Its specificity is not known. This sample is drawn from a study of human T cells and chemical hapten exposure. Germline CDR1 is LGHDT and CDR2 is YNNKEL (reference sequence). Between the trimmed V and J ends, which lost 0 bases and 7 bases, there was a span of 12 bases. CDR3 length equals 14 residues. TCRdb called the RACE reads again in MiXCR, with one record for every CDR3 protein. Among 70,000 to 95,000 distinct CDR3 sequences listed, approximately 7% were seen once. Whole-study results and caveats: Controls had significantly fewer large CDR3 similarity clusters than were formed by expanded TCRs. The count of PT1 expanded TCRs correlated positively with patch test score. Donors in the study had alopecia, meaning their immune response may differ from healthy people's.

The time point is: patch test 2, 6 weeks after DPC sensitization. Treatment here: therapeutic diphenylcyclopropenone sensitization with weekly scalp DPC. Before extraction, the whole blood was not fractionated, and total RNA was taken from it. The sequencing here drew on whole blood, taken in connection with sensitization to the hapten diphenylcyclopropenone (DPC). This clonotype was sampled from a woman aged 30 to 39 with alopecia areata. Some clones in this sample may be carry-over from other donors' samples. This chain links TRBV3-1 with TRBJ1-2; D gene unclear. CDR3 DNA: TGTGCCAGCAGCCAAGATTGGAAAGGGAGTGGCTACACCTTC. Its protein product is CASSQDWKGSGYTF. Full variable domain (rest looked up from reference TRBV3-1 and TRBJ1-2): DTAVSQTPKYLVTQMGNDKSIKCEQNLGHDTMYWYKQDSKKFLKIMFSYNNKELIINETVPNRFSPKSPDKAHLNLHINSLELGDSAVYFCASSQDWKGSGYTFGSGTRLTVV.